A single sample is the source of the 22 T cell receptor beta chains below, sequenced in a study of siplizumab effects on memory and regulatory T cells. The data were produced by immunoSEQ multiplex PCR, yet TCRdb's version contains in-frame clones alone and is incomplete. The sample yields 110,000 or so clones, around 92% seen once. The specimen sequenced was Tregs sorted from blood. The receptors were sampled from a human donor in good health.

The V call is TRBV11-2, the J call TRBJ1-2; possible D gene TRBD1, 5 bases. V was pared by 5 bases and J by 4 bases, with 11 bases between. CDR3 length equals 13 residues. From germline, CDR1 is SGHAT and CDR2 FQNNGV. The CDR3 coding sequence is TGTGCCAGCAGCCTTGCAGGGACCTATGGCTACACCTTC. Its translation is CASSLAGTYGYTF.

The gene calls are TRBV14 and TRBJ1-1, with 7 bases aligning to TRBD1. The CDR3 consists of 17 residues. Germline assignment: CDR1 SGHDN and CDR2 FVKESK. V gave up 3 bases and J gave up 3 bases; unmatched junction bases: 13. The CDR3 loop is CASSHYFRGIVYTEAFF. Here the CDR3 DNA reads TGTGCCAGCAGCCACTACTTCAGGGGGATTGTGTACACTGAAGCTTTCTTT.

The chain links TRBV5-4 to TRBJ2-3, with TRBD1 as a possible D gene (5 bases). Germline-derived CDR1 and CDR2 are SGHNT and YYREEE (reference sequence). Trimming took 0 bases from V and 5 from J, leaving 10 bases between them. The CDR3 extends over 14 amino acids. CDR3: CASSLGQGRDTQYF. The DNA of the CDR3 is TGTGCCAGCAGCTTGGGGCAGGGTAGAGATACGCAGTATTTT.

The V call is TRBV6-5, the J call TRBJ2-7; no definite D call. Germline V gene sequence: CDR1 MNHEY, CDR2 SVGAGI. V lost 0 bases and J lost 7, with 10 bases in between. The length of the CDR3 is 13 residues. The CDR3 loop is CASSYSIRGEQYF. The CDR3 nucleotides read TGTGCCAGCAGTTACTCGATACGCGGAGAGCAGTACTTC.

The genes are TRBV9 and TRBJ2-1; 7 bases line up with TRBD2. After removal of 0 bases from V and 9 bases from J, the junction contained 12 bases not matched to a gene. The CDR3 sequence is 16 residues long. CDR1 SGDLS and CDR2 YYNGEE come from the germline V gene. The chain's CDR3 is CASSVGPPAGAGEQFF. The CDR3 region has the DNA TGTGCCAGCAGCGTAGGACCCCCGGCGGGAGCGGGTGAGCAGTTCTTC.

The chain employs TRBV14 and TRBJ1-2, with D possibly TRBD1 on 6 matching bases. The CDR3 contains 16 residues. CDR1 is SGHDN, CDR2 FVKESK, per germline. V shed 4 bases and J shed 5 bases, with 20 bases lying between them. The CDR3 here is CASSRDPTGFEYGYTF. For the CDR3, the DNA is TGTGCCAGCAGCCGCGACCCCACAGGGTTTGAATATGGCTACACCTTC.

The V and J genes are TRBV11-3 and TRBJ1-1, with D maybe TRBD1 (5 bases). Germline loops: CDR1 SGHNT, CDR2 YENEEA. The V gene lost 5 bases and the J gene lost 0 bases, with 13 bases spanning the gap. The CDR3 is made up of 15 amino acids. CDR3 loop: CASSLGVDLNTEAFF. DNA for the CDR3: TGTGCCAGCAGCCTAGGGGTTGATTTGAACACTGAAGCTTTCTTT.

The V and J genes are TRBV11-2 and TRBJ2-1; perhaps TRBD2 as D (5 bases). Per the germline V gene, CDR1 is SGHAT and CDR2 is FQNNGV. Trimming left V 0 bases short and J 7 bases short, with 7 bases between. This CDR3 has 13 residues. CDR3 amino acids: CASSLDPGNEQFF. CDR3 sequence (DNA): TGTGCCAGCAGCTTAGATCCGGGGAATGAGCAGTTCTTC.

This clone showed up just a few times. This chain links TRBV5-5 with TRBJ2-3; 8 bases align to TRBD2. This CDR3 is 17 amino acids long. V lost 0 bases and J lost 0; bases outside the gene matches: 6. Looked up from germline, CDR1 is SGHKS and CDR2 is YYEKEE (reference sequence). Here the CDR3 reads CASSLVLAGPSTDTQYF. CDR3 DNA sequence: TGTGCCAGCAGCTTGGTATTAGCGGGACCCAGCACAGATACGCAGTATTTT.

The CDR3: CASRLGQVVNQPQHF. The CDR3 region has the DNA TGTGCCAGCAGATTGGGACAGGTAGTCAATCAGCCCCAGCATTTT. The chain has TRBV6-6 and TRBJ1-5; TRBD1 matches 8 bases. CDR3 length equals 15 residues. CDR1 and CDR2 from the germline V gene are MNHNY and SVGAGI (reference sequence). V dropped 6 bases and J dropped 3; count of bases not matched to a gene: 7.

The chain combines TRBV5-1 with TRBJ2-2; TRBD2 agrees at 12 bases. V trimming: 3 bases; J trimming: 7 bases; junction bases outside the gene matches: 4. There are 15 residues in the CDR3. Germline values: CDR1 SGHRS, CDR2 YFSETQ. As DNA, the CDR3 is TGCGCCAGCAGCTGGACTAGCGGGATCGGCGGGGAGCTGTTTTTT. As protein: CASSWTSGIGGELFF.

The V and J genes are TRBV5-8 and TRBJ2-3, with 8 bases identical to TRBD1. Germline assignment: CDR1 SGHTS and CDR2 YDEGEE. This CDR3 spans 16 amino acids. The trim removed 1 base at V and 4 bases at J, leaving 8 bases unmatched. CDR3 amino acids: CASSLHQGAVSDTQYF. CDR3 DNA sequence: TGTGCCAGCAGCTTGCACCAGGGGGCTGTTTCAGATACGCAGTATTTT.

The V and J genes are TRBV2 and TRBJ1-1; D gene uncertain. This CDR3 region has 12 residues. CDR1 is SNHLY and CDR2 is FYNNEI in the germline V gene. V was trimmed by 6 bases and J by 0 bases, leaving 5 bases between them. The CDR3 sequence is CASRLVNTEAFF. As DNA, the CDR3 is TGTGCCAGCAGGCTGGTGAACACTGAAGCTTTCTTT.

The V gene is TRBV6-1, the J gene TRBJ2-5; 9 bases line up with TRBD2. Germline V lookup: CDR1 MNHNS, CDR2 SASEGT. The CDR3 runs to 15 residues. The J segment lost 4 bases and the V segment lost 1 base, leaving 4 bases of the junction unmatched. DNA of the CDR3: TGTGCCAGCAGTGAAGGACTAGCGGCTCGAGAGACCCAGTACTTC. Translated: CASSEGLAARETQYF.

The chain joins TRBV25-1 to TRBJ1-3; 7 bases fit TRBD1. With V trimmed by 3 bases and J by 7 bases, 0 bases remained unmatched. Germline assignment: CDR1 MGHDK and CDR2 SYGVNS. The CDR3 length is 12 residues. CDR3 DNA: TGTGCCAGCAGTGACAGGGGGAACACCATATATTTT. Its protein product is CASSDRGNTIYF.

V and J are TRBV19 and TRBJ2-3; a possible D gene is TRBD1 (6 bases). Trimming pared 8 bases from V and 5 bases from J, leaving 14 bases between. The CDR3 covers 13 residues. CDR1 and CDR2 (germline): LNHDA, SQIVND (reference sequence). The CDR3 spells CASVGQGRDTQYF. As DNA, the CDR3 is TGTGCCAGTGTTGGCCAGGGGAGAGATACGCAGTATTTT.

The V and J genes are TRBV5-1 and TRBJ2-5; D unresolved. The CDR3 contains 15 residues. CDR1 and CDR2 from the germline V gene are SGHRS and YFSETQ. Trimming pared 4 bases from V and 3 bases from J, leaving 16 bases between. This chain's CDR3 is CASSPQQTAEETQYF. The CDR3 coding sequence is TGCGCCAGCAGCCCGCAGCAGACGGCAGAAGAGACCCAGTACTTC.

This rearrangement joins TRBV5-4 to TRBJ2-5, with D possibly TRBD2 on 6 matching bases. The V end lost 4 bases, the J end lost 5 bases, and 24 bases lay between the germline ends. This CDR3 contains 17 residues. Germline V CDR1 and CDR2: SGHNT, YYREEE (reference sequence). CDR3 sequence (DNA): TGTGCCAGCAGCGTATACCGGGACTCAAACCTCGGGGAGACCCAGTACTTC. Its protein is CASSVYRDSNLGETQYF.

V gene TRBV11-1 combines with J gene TRBJ2-5; D is undetermined. V lost 4 bases and J 4 bases, leaving 19 bases between the germline ends. The germline V gene has CDR1 SGHAT and CDR2 FQDESV (reference sequence). The CDR3 is made up of 16 amino acids. Here the CDR3 reads CASSSTTVFHVETQYF. Here the CDR3 DNA reads TGTGCCAGCAGCTCCACTACAGTATTTCATGTAGAGACCCAGTACTTC.

The chain combines TRBV5-6 with TRBJ1-4; 9 bases match TRBD1. V trimming: 3 bases; J trimming: 16 bases; junction bases outside the gene matches: 13. There are 14 residues in the CDR3. The germline gives CDR1 SGHDT, CDR2 YYEEEE. CDR3 nucleotides: TGTGCCAGCAGCTCCGGGACAGGGAGATCGGTTCCGTTTTTT. Translation gives CASSSGTGRSVPFF.

The chain links TRBV19 to TRBJ2-3, with D uncertain. V gave up 4 bases and J gave up 2 bases, with 10 bases separating them. CDR3 size: 14 residues. Germline V gene data show CDR1 as LNHDA and CDR2 as SQIVND (reference sequence). As DNA, the CDR3 is TGTGCCAGTAGTAGGCGGATCTACACAGATACGCAGTATTTT. Encoded protein: CASSRRIYTDTQYF.

J is TRBJ2-7 and V is TRBV12-5, with 9 bases that match TRBD1. Germline CDR1 reads LGHNT; CDR2 reads FRNRAP. This CDR3 comprises 17 residues. V lost 4 bases to trimming and J lost 3 bases; unmatched junction nucleotides: 13. This chain's CDR3 is CASGSRAGQGFIYEQYF. For the CDR3, the DNA is TGTGCTAGTGGTTCCCGTGCGGGACAGGGATTCATCTACGAGCAGTACTTC.